This T cell receptor (beta chain) was sequenced during a study of blood T cell repertoires in COVID-19. Study at large: Italy, Spain and the United States were the sources of the convalescent and acute COVID-19 samples. Sources were T cells, B-cell-depleted T cells, or PBMCs; the material itself was cDNA or gDNA.

Sequencing used immunoSEQ multiplex PCR; TCRdb keeps in-frame clones, though not all of them. The table has roughly 200,000 clones, roughly 80% seen once. Trimming took 10 bases from V and 1 from J; bases not matched to a gene: 11. CDR1 is ENHRY and CDR2 is SYGVKD in the germline V gene. This CDR3 region has 15 residues. The material sequenced was peripheral blood. The receptor's source is a woman over 75 with acute or convalescent COVID-19. The V call is TRBV10-3, the J call TRBJ1-1, with 8 positions matching TRBD1. CDR3 sequence reads: CATTRQGRSNTEAFF. For the CDR3, the DNA is TGTGCCACCACTCGACAGGGGAGATCGAACACTGAAGCTTTCTTT.